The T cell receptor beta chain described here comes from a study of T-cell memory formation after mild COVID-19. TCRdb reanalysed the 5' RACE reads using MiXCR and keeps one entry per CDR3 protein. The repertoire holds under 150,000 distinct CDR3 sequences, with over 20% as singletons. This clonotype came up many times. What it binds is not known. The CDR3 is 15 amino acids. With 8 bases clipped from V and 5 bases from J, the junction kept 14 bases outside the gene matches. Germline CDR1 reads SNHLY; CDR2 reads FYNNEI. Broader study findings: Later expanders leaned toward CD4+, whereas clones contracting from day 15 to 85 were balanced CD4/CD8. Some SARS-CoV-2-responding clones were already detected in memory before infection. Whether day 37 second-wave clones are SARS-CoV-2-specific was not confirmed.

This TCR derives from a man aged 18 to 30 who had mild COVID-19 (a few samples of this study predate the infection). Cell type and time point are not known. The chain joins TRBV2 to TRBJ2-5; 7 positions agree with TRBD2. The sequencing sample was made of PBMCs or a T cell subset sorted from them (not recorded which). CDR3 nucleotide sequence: TGTGCCAGCCGTAAAGGGGCGGCCGGGGGGGAGACCCAGTACTTC. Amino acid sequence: CASRKGAAGGETQYF.